Each of the 9 T cell receptor beta chains below was sequenced from the same sample in a study of T cell responses to AZD1222 COVID-19 vaccine. The protocol was immunoSEQ multiplex PCR, while the TCRdb copy is restricted to in-frame clones and leaves out a portion. The sample comprises approximately 140,000 clones, 92% of which are singletons, and approximately 3.8% rests with the top ten. The sequencing used peripheral blood, collected 28 days after the second AZD1222 dose. The receptors stem from an adult who received the AZD1222 COVID-19 vaccine.

This clone was seen a single time. The V gene is TRBV10-3, the J gene TRBJ1-4; the D gene is possibly TRBD1 (6 bases). The V gene's germline CDR1 is ENHRY and CDR2 SYGVKD. Between the trimmed V and J ends, which lost 6 bases and 10 bases, there was a span of 18 bases. This CDR3 region has 14 residues. CDR3 in amino acids: CAIRDSYGLGKLFF. The CDR3, as DNA: TGTGCCATCAGGGACAGTTATGGTCTCGGAAAACTGTTTTTT.

Regarding this clone: This CDR3 is also generated by other DNA sequences in the sample. This rearrangement joins TRBV15 to TRBJ1-5; D is uncertain. From germline, CDR1 is LNHNV and CDR2 YYDKDF (reference sequence). CDR3 length: 15 amino acids. Trimming took 0 bases from V and 1 from J, leaving 7 bases between them. As DNA, the CDR3 is TGTGCCACCAGCAGAGATTTGGGGAGCAATCAGCCCCAGCATTTT. Encoded protein: CATSRDLGSNQPQHF. The full variable domain, its missing parts supplied by reference TRBV15 and TRBJ1-5, is DAMVIQNPRYQVTQFGKPVTLSCSQTLNHNVMYWYQQKSSQAPKLLFHYYDKDFNNEADTPDNFQSRRPNTSFCFLDIRSPGLGDTAMYLCATSRDLGSNQPQHFGDGTRLSIL.

V and J are TRBV7-6 and TRBJ1-6; D unresolved. Germline V gene lookup returns CDR1 SGHVS and CDR2 FNYEAQ. The CDR3 has 16 residues. V dropped 5 bases and J dropped 3 bases, with 14 bases sitting between them. The CDR3 region is CASSPGEGFYNSPLHF. In DNA, the CDR3 is TGTGCCAGCAGCCCCGGGGAAGGGTTCTATAATTCACCCCTCCACTTT.

The chain couples TRBV2 to TRBJ1-2; D is unresolved. The CDR3 runs to 11 residues. V lost 5 bases to trimming and J lost 3 bases, with 4 bases between them. CDR1 is SNHLY, CDR2 FYNNEI, per germline. CDR3 DNA: TGTGCCAGCAGTTACCACTATGGCTACACCTTC. Its protein is CASSYHYGYTF.

This chain connects TRBV5-1 to TRBJ2-7; D is possibly TRBD1 or TRBD2 (6 bases each). CDR1 is SGHRS and CDR2 is YFSETQ in the germline V gene. This CDR3 contains 14 residues. V was trimmed by 6 bases and J by 2 bases, leaving 15 bases between them. The CDR3 spells CASTQGSGPYEQYF. In DNA form, the CDR3 reads TGCGCCAGCACCCAGGGGAGCGGGCCCTACGAGCAGTACTTC.

This sequence joins TRBV18 and TRBJ1-1, with unresolved D. Trimming stripped 6 bases from V and 11 bases from J, with 16 bases between. The germline V gene has CDR1 KGHSH and CDR2 LQKENI. CDR3 length: 12 residues. CDR3 nucleotides: TGTGCCAGCTCGGAGGGTGCGGGGAAGGCTTTCTTT. It is translated as CASSEGAGKAFF.

The chain links TRBV15 to TRBJ2-3; D gene uncertain. The germline V and J ends were trimmed by 1 base and 2 bases, with 13 bases remaining between them. CDR1 LNHNV and CDR2 YYDKDF come from the germline V gene (reference sequence). The CDR3 has 16 amino acids. This chain's CDR3 is CATSRVQRSPTDTQYF. The CDR3 DNA reads TGTGCCACCAGCAGAGTCCAGCGTTCCCCCACAGATACGCAGTATTTT.

This clone was detected only once. The V call is TRBV6-5, the J call TRBJ2-1, with 9 bases matching TRBD2. In germline, CDR1 is MNHEY, CDR2 SVGAGI. The CDR3 contains 13 residues. J gave up 6 bases and V 6 bases, and 3 bases lay outside the gene matches. CDR3 coding DNA: TGTGCCAGCAGGGGGACTAGCAGCAATGAGCAGTTCTTC. It codes for CASRGTSSNEQFF.

This chain uses TRBV24-1 with TRBJ2-5, with 14 bases that match TRBD2. CDR1 is KGHDR, CDR2 SFDVKD, per germline. The length of the CDR3 is 14 residues. The J segment lost 10 bases and the V segment lost 3 bases, leaving 3 bases of the junction unmatched. This CDR3 reads CATSDGLAGGLQYF. In nucleotides, the CDR3 is TGTGCCACCAGTGATGGACTAGCGGGGGGCCTCCAGTACTTC.